These 5 T cell receptor beta chains were sequenced from one sample in a study of immune characterization of retroperitoneal liposarcoma. In TCRdb, the PCR reads were re-called with MiXCR into one record per CDR3 protein. The sample consists of some 11,000 distinct CDR3 sequences, over 20% of them appearing once. Source material: blood. The receptor set was obtained from a female donor with retroperitoneal liposarcoma.

This clonotype was found a few times. The chain joins TRBV11-3 to TRBJ2-6; no firm D call. V lost 5 bases, J lost 0 bases, and 8 bases lay in between. Germline V gene lookup returns CDR1 SGHNT and CDR2 YENEEA. The CDR3 spans 15 residues. The CDR3 is CASSRRYSGANVLTF. As DNA, the CDR3 is TGTGCCAGCAGCCGCCGGTACTCTGGGGCCAACGTCCTGACTTTC. Drawing the rest from reference TRBV11-3 and TRBJ2-6, the complete variable domain is EAGVVQSPRYKIIEKKQPVAFWCNPISGHNTLYWYLQNLGQGPELLIRYENEEAVDDSQLPKDRFSAERLKGVDSTLKIQPAELGDSAVYLCASSRRYSGANVLTFGAGSRLTVL.

By share, this clonotype ranks as medium-sized. The J gene is TRBJ2-1, the V gene TRBV6-1; 9 bases line up with TRBD1. Trimming cost V 6 bases and J 1 base; bases outside gene matches: 4. CDR1 MNHNS and CDR2 SASEGT come from the germline V gene. The CDR3 is 15 amino acids. This CDR3 is CASRRDRGSYNEQFF. DNA of the CDR3: TGTGCCAGCAGGCGAGACAGGGGGTCCTACAATGAGCAGTTCTTC.

This clonotype was recorded a few times. This chain joins TRBV11-3 and TRBJ2-1; 9 bases map to TRBD1. The better agreement between TRBJ2-7 and the DNA end casts doubt on the J call. The CDR3 has 13 amino acids. The germline V gene encodes CDR1 SGHNT and CDR2 YENEEA. This CDR3 is CASSQGQGGEQYF. The CDR3 coding sequence is TGTGCCAGCAGCCAGGGACAGGGAGGCGAGCAGTACTTC.

This rearrangement joins TRBV6-5 to TRBJ2-3; 8 bases are a match to TRBD2. V trimming: 6 bases; J trimming: 2 bases; junction bases outside the gene matches: 10. Germline V CDR1 and CDR2: MNHEY, SVGAGI. The CDR3 has 16 residues. The CDR3 spells CASSRGVAGITDTQYF. Here the CDR3 DNA reads TGTGCCAGCAGCAGAGGGGTAGCGGGGATCACAGATACGCAGTATTTT.

This clonotype was counted many times. The chain links TRBV12-3 or TRBV12-4 to TRBJ2-1; 12 bases fit TRBD2. CDR3 length equals 16 residues. Trimming removed 2 bases from V and 5 bases from J; junction bases left unmatched: 4. In DNA form, the CDR3 reads TGTGCCAGCAGTTTACGTCTAGCGGGAGGGAACAATGAGCAGTTCTTC. It is translated as CASSLRLAGGNNEQFF.